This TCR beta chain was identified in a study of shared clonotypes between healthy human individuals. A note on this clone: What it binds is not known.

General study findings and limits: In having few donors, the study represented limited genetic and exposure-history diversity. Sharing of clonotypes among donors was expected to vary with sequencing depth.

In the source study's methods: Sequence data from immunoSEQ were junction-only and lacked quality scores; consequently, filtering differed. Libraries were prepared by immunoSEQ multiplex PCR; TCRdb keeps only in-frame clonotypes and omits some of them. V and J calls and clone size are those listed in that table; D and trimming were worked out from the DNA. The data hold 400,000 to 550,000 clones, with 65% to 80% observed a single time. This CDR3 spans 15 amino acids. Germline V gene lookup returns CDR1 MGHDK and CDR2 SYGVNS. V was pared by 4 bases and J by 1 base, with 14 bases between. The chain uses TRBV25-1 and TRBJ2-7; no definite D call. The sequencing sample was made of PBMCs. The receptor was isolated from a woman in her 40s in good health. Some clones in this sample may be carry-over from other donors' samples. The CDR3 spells CASSGSLEWSYEQYF. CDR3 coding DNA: TGTGCCAGCAGTGGGTCATTAGAGTGGTCCTACGAGCAGTACTTC.